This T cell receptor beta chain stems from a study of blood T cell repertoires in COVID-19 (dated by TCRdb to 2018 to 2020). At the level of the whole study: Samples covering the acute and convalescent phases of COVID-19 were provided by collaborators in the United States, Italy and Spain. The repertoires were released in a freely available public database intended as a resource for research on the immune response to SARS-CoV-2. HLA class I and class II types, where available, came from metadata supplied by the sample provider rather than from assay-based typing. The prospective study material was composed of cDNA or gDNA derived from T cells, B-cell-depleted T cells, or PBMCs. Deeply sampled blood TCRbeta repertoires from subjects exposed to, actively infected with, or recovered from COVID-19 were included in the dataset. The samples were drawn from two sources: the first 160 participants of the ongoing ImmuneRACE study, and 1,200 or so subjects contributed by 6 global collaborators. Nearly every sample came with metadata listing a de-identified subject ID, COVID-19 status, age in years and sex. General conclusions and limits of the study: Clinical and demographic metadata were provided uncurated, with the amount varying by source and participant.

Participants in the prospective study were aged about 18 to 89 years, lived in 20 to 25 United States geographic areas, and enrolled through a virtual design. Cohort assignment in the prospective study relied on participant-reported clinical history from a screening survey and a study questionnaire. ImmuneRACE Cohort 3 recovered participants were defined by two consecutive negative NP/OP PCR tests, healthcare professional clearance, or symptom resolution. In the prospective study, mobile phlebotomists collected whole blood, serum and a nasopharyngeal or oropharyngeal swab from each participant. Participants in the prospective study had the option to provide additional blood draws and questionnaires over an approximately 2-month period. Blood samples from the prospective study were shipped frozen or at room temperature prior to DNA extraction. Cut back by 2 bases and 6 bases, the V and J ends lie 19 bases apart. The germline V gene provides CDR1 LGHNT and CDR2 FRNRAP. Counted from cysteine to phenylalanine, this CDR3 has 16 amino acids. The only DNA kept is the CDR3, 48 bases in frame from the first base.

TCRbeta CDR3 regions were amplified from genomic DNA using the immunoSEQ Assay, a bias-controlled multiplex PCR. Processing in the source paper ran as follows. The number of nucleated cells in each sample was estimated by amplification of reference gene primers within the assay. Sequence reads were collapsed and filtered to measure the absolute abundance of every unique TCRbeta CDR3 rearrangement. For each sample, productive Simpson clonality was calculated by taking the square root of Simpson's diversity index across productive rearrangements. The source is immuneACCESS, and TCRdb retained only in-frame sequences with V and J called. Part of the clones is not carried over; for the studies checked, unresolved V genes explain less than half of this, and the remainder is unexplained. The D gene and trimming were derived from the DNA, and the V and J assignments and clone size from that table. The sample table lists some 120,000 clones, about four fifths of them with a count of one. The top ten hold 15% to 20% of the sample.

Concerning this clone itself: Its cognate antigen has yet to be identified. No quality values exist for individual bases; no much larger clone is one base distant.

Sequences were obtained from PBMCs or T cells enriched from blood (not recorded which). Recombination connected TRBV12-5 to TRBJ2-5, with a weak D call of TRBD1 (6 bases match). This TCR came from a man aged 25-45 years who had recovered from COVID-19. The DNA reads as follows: TGTGCTAGTGGTTTGCTCCCGGCGGGTACAGGGAAGACCCAGTACTTC. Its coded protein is CASGLLPAGTGKTQYF.